Included here is one T cell receptor (beta chain) sequence, with context. Its specificity is unknown. The data were taken from a study of monozygotic twins with cystic fibrosis. General study points: Unrelated CF individuals shared fewer identical clonotypes than monozygotic CF twins.

This CDR3 has 17 residues. V was pared by 3 bases and J by 1 base, with 8 bases of the junction left unmatched. CDR1 and CDR2 from the germline V gene are MGHRA and YSYEKL. Assay used: immunoSEQ multiplex PCR; TCRdb lists only in-frame clones, some missing. This sample has about 35,000 clones, with around 66% found just once. Material for sequencing was blood. The chain employs TRBV4-1 and TRBJ2-7; 11 nucleotides line up with TRBD2. This clonotype was obtained from a girl between 5 and 17 years old with cystic fibrosis. CDR3 DNA sequence: TGCGCCAGCAGCCAGGGTCTAGCGGGAGGAACATCCTACGAGCAGTACGTC. Translated, it gives CASSQGLAGGTSYEQYV.